These 4 T cell receptor beta chains came from one sample sequenced in a study of CD8 T cells in ankylosing spondylitis. TCRdb re-analysed the 5' RACE reads in MiXCR, keeping a single row per CDR3 protein. The sample has approximately 190,000 distinct CDR3 sequences, under 15% seen once; the top ten hold roughly 11%. The sample was blood, either unsorted or a sorted T cell fraction (not recorded which). Receptors originate from a female donor with ankylosing spondylitis or in good health (not recorded which).

Details on this clonotype: Possible read error: a much larger clone is one base away. This chain uses TRBV6-2 or TRBV6-3 with TRBJ1-5, with D maybe TRBD1 (5 bases). The CDR3 contains 16 residues. From germline, CDR1 is MNHEY and CDR2 SVGEGT. The V gene lost 6 bases and the J gene lost 3 bases, with 18 bases spanning the gap. The CDR3: CASRISGTGVNQPQHF. CDR3 nucleotides: TGTGCCAGCAGAATTTCCGGGACGGGCGTCAATCAGCCCCAGCATTTT.

This clonotype was seen many times. The chain uses TRBV5-1 and TRBJ1-1; tentative D call: TRBD1 (5 bases). The germline CDR1 and CDR2 sequences are SGHRS and YFSETQ. Between the trimmed V and J ends, which lost 1 base and 4 bases, there was a span of 5 bases. The CDR3 is made up of 12 amino acids. The CDR3 spells CASSLQGTEAFF. In DNA form, the CDR3 reads TGCGCCAGCAGCTTGCAGGGCACTGAAGCTTTCTTT.

This clonotype has a single count. The chain couples TRBV2 to TRBJ1-5; D uncertain. The CDR3 sequence is 15 residues long. V lost 3 bases and J 3 bases, leaving 12 bases between the germline ends. From germline, CDR1 is SNHLY and CDR2 FYNNEI. CDR3 region: CASSDWGYDNQPQHF. For the CDR3, the DNA is TGTGCCAGCAGTGATTGGGGATACGACAATCAGCCCCAGCATTTT.

There are many counts of this clonotype. The chain uses TRBV6-2 or TRBV6-3 and TRBJ2-3; the D is unclear. With 0 bases removed from V and 1 base from J, the gap between germline ends came to 11 bases. The CDR3 is made up of 16 amino acids. Per the germline V gene, CDR1 is MNHEY and CDR2 is SVGEGT. The CDR3 nucleotides are TGTGCCAGCAGTTACTCGACAACTCTGGGCACAGATACGCAGTATTTT. Its translation: CASSYSTTLGTDTQYF.